The 7 T cell receptor gamma chains reported below all come from one sample, sequenced in a study of gamma-delta T cells after stem cell transplantation. TCRdb fed the RT-PCR reads to CATT. The repertoire holds some 260 gamma-chain clones, with roughly 60% as singletons. The sample taken for sequencing was gamma-delta T cells. These receptors were collected from a human donor. It is not recorded whose cells these are; they may come from a transplant donor.

The V gene is TRGV9; the J gene was not called. Looked up from germline, CDR1 is GITISATS and CDR2 is ISYDGTV (reference sequence). This CDR3 comprises 17 residues. CDR3 loop: CALWEVLTELCKKNKVF. The CDR3 region has the DNA TGTGCCTTGTGGGAGGTTCTAACAGAGTTGTGCAAAAAAAACAAGGTCTTT.

The chain couples TRGV3 to TRGJP2. Because TCRdb records no J gene, it was assigned here through a match of the DNA to germline. The CDR3 spans 12 residues. Per germline, CDR1 VTNTFY and CDR2 YDVSTARD (reference sequence). Trimming removed 6 bases from V and 2 bases from J; junction bases left unmatched: 0. CDR3 amino acids: CATWSSDWIKTF. CDR3 DNA sequence: TGTGCCACCTGGAGTAGTGATTGGATCAAGACGTTT.

This rearrangement joins TRGV9 to TRGJP. The J gene, not given by TCRdb, was assigned here from a germline match of the nucleotide sequence. Per the germline V gene, CDR1 is GITISATS and CDR2 is ISYDGTV (reference sequence). This CDR3 spans 15 amino acids. The ends lost 6 bases at V and 4 bases at J; junction bases unmatched: 3. CDR3 region: CALWTQELGKKIKVF. In DNA form, the CDR3 reads TGTGCCTTGTGGACCCAAGAGTTGGGCAAAAAAATCAAGGTATTT.

The V gene lacks a call, and TRGJP is the J gene. The CDR3 totals 16 residues. The CDR3 here is CALWKGQELGKKIKVF. DNA for the CDR3: TGTGCCTTGTGGAAGGGGCAAGAGTTGGGCAAAAAAATCAAGGTATTT.

In regard to this clone: A read error may be the cause here, since a much bigger clone is one base away. The V gene is TRGV9, the J gene TRGJP. Matching the DNA to germline supplied the J gene, which TCRdb does not give. This CDR3 spans 16 amino acids. Germline-derived CDR1 and CDR2 are GITISATS and ISYDGTV (reference sequence). CDR3 sequence: CALWEVQELGKKNKVF. CDR3 in DNA: TGTGCCTTGTGGGAGGTGCAAGAGTTGGGCAAAAAAAACAAGGTATTT.

This chain links TRGV9 with TRGJ1 or TRGJ2. No J gene was available from TCRdb, and it was assigned here by a germline match of the DNA. V dropped 3 bases and J dropped 7; count of bases not matched to a gene: 9. CDR1 is GITISATS, CDR2 ISYDGTV, per germline (reference sequence). CDR3 length equals 13 residues. The CDR3 DNA reads TGTGCCTTGTGGGAGCCGACCCACTATAAGAAACTCTTT. The encoded protein is CALWEPTHYKKLF.

About this clone itself: With a much larger clone just one base away, this may be a read error. The J gene is given as TRGJ1 or TRGJ2, and the V gene is not called. CDR3 length equals 13 residues. CDR3 sequence (DNA): TGTGCCACCTGGGACGGGCCTAATTATAAGAAACTCTTT. This encodes CATWDGPNYKKLF.